The count of the clone carrying this T cell receptor (beta chain) is one. Germline CDR1 and CDR2: LNHDA and SQIVND (reference sequence). The CDR3 loop spans 15 amino acids. V was clipped by 1 base and J by 3 bases; unmatched bases: 6. These data are taken from a study of blood T cell repertoires in COVID-19. Study as a whole: Donors in the United States, Italy and Spain gave samples during acute or convalescent COVID-19. Nucleic acid was either cDNA or gDNA, and it came from T cells, B-cell-depleted T cells, or PBMCs.

In the authors' methods: Scientists estimated how many nucleated cells there were by amplifying reference gene primers. Measured with immunoSEQ multiplex PCR; TCRdb has only the in-frame clones, and not every one. The V and J calls and clone size come from that table; D and trimming were worked out from the DNA. The sample carries a few hundred thousand clones, roughly four fifths recorded once. The TCR sequence derives from a woman under 30 with acute or convalescent COVID-19. The rearrangement links TRBV19 to TRBJ2-7; 7 bases line up with TRBD1. Sequenced: peripheral blood. DNA for the CDR3: TGTGCCAGTAGTATAGGAGGGGGCCCATACTACGAGCAGTACTTC. Protein: CASSIGGGPYYEQYF.